One TCR beta chain is described in this entry. The PCR ran on 60 Vbeta and 13 Jbeta primers. Produced via immunoSEQ multiplex PCR; TCRdb's table is partial and in-frame only. The sample has 150,000 to 200,000 clones; roughly 85% are singletons. This record comes from a study of cytomegalovirus exposure and HLA in healthy donors. Germline CDR1 SGHAT, CDR2 FQNNGV. There are 15 residues in the CDR3. V dropped 5 bases and J dropped 5 bases, with 15 bases sitting between them. This sequence joins TRBV11-2 and TRBJ2-2, with D perhaps TRBD1 (6 bases). The receptor was isolated from a woman in her 30s in good health and CMV-seropositive. Sequences were obtained from PBMCs. Here the CDR3 DNA reads TGTGCCAGCAGCGCCTCCAGGGGTAGGACCGGGGAGCTGTTTTTT. Translation: CASSASRGRTGELFF. Variable domain in full (rest from reference TRBV11-2 and TRBJ2-2): EAGVAQSPRYKIIEKRQSVAFWCNPISGHATLYWYQQILGQGPKLLIQFQNNGVVDDSQLPKDRFSAERLKGVDSTLKIQPAKLEDSAVYLCASSASRGRTGELFFGEGSRLTVL.